A single sample is the source of the 8 T cell receptor beta chains below, sequenced in a study of PD-1 blockade in classical Hodgkin lymphoma. Time point indicated: newly diagnosed, previously untreated cHL patient sample. Assay: immunoSEQ multiplex PCR; the TCRdb copy retains only in-frame clones and omits some. The sample contains 20,000 to 25,000 clones, 94% of which appear only once. Sample: peripheral blood mononuclear cells (PBMCs). These receptors all stem from a human donor with classical Hodgkin lymphoma.

The CDR3 region is CASRGDGLKNIQYF. The CDR3 bases are TGTGCCAGCAGGGGCGACGGCCTCAAAAACATTCAGTACTTC. The chain links TRBV11-2 to TRBJ2-4; no reliable D call. Looked up from germline, CDR1 is SGHAT and CDR2 is FQNNGV. The CDR3 has 14 amino acids. V lost 6 bases and J 3 bases, leaving 12 bases between the germline ends.

CDR3 protein: CATSRGRGGYNEQFF. The DNA of the CDR3 is TGTGCCACCAGCAGAGGCCGGGGGGGATACAATGAGCAGTTCTTC. The rearrangement uses TRBV15 and TRBJ2-1; 8 bases agree with TRBD2. This CDR3 is 15 amino acids long. With 1 base clipped from V and 4 bases from J, the junction kept 3 bases outside the gene matches. CDR1 and CDR2 (germline): LNHNV, YYDKDF (reference sequence).

V usage is TRBV5-6 and J usage is TRBJ2-1; D may be TRBD1 (6 bases). The CDR3 loop spans 16 amino acids. V dropped 5 bases and J dropped 1 base, with 16 bases sitting between them. Germline loops: CDR1 SGHDT, CDR2 YYEEEE. CDR3 region: CASRPPSRGSYNEQFF. The CDR3 bases are TGTGCCAGCAGACCTCCGTCGAGGGGGTCCTACAATGAGCAGTTCTTC.

This chain connects TRBV6-1 to TRBJ1-2; D is unresolved. Trimming left V 4 bases short and J 3 bases short, with 9 bases between. CDR1 and CDR2 from the germline V gene are MNHNS and SASEGT. The CDR3 extends over 13 amino acids. CDR3 nucleotide sequence: TGTGCCAGCAGTGCAACAGAATACTATGGCTACACCTTC. Protein product: CASSATEYYGYTF.

V usage is TRBV2 and J usage is TRBJ1-6; D is undetermined. V was trimmed by 2 bases and J by 8 bases, leaving 7 bases between them. The CDR3 is made up of 13 amino acids. CDR1 SNHLY and CDR2 FYNNEI come from the germline V gene. The CDR3 region is CASSEIYYSPLHF. CDR3 nucleotides: TGTGCCAGCAGTGAAATCTACTATTCACCCCTCCACTTT.

The chain employs TRBV6-4 and TRBJ2-1; 9 nucleotides agree with TRBD2. Germline-derived CDR1 and CDR2 are MRHNA and SNTAGT. J was trimmed by 4 bases and V by 2 bases; bases with no gene match: 3. The CDR3 extends over 15 amino acids. The CDR3 DNA reads TGTGCCAGCAGTGACGGAGCGGGGGGATACAATGAGCAGTTCTTC. Protein sequence: CASSDGAGGYNEQFF.

This clone has only one observation. The rearrangement uses TRBV28 and TRBJ2-3, with a weak D call TRBD1 (5 bases). The CDR3 spans 16 residues. Trimming stripped 5 bases from V and 3 bases from J, with 18 bases between. CDR1 is MDHEN and CDR2 is SYDVKM in the germline V gene. The CDR3 region is CASSPAGISGTDTQYF. The CDR3 DNA follows: TGTGCCAGCAGTCCAGCAGGGATAAGTGGGACAGATACGCAGTATTTT.

The chain is built from TRBV5-4 and TRBJ2-7; 8 nucleotides align to TRBD2. The germline gives CDR1 SGHNT, CDR2 YYREEE (reference sequence). J was trimmed by 3 bases and V by 4 bases; bases with no gene match: 9. This CDR3 contains 15 residues. CDR3 DNA sequence: TGTGCCAGCAGCCGAGGTAGCGGGGAGGGCTACGAGCAGTACTTC. This gives the protein CASSRGSGEGYEQYF.